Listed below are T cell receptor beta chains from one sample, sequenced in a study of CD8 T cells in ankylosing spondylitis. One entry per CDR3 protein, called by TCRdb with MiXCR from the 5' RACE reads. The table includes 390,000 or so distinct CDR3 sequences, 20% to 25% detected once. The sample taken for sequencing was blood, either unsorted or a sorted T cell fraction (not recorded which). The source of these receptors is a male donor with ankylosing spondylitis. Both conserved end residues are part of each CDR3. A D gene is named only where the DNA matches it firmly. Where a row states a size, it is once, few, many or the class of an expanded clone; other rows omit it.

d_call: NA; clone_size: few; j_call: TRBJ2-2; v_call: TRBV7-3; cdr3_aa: CASSLRRGNAGELFF; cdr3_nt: TGTGCCAGCAGCTTACGTCGGGGGAACGCCGGGGAGCTGTTTTTT
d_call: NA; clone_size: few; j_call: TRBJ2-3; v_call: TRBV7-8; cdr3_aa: CASSPRHTQYF; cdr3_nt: TGTGCCAGCAGCCCTCGTCATACGCAGTATTTT
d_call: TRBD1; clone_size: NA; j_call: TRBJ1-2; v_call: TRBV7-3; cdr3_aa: CASSLNDRASGGYGYTF; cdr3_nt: TGTGCCAGCAGCTTAAACGACAGGGCATCGGGTGGCTATGGCTACACCTTC
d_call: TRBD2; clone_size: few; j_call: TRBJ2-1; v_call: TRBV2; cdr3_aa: CASSDPAGGIAYNEQFF; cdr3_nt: TGTGCCAGCAGTGATCCAGCGGGAGGCATCGCCTACAATGAGCAGTTCTTC
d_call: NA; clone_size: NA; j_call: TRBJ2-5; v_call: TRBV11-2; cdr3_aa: CASSFGGSETQYF; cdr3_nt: TGTGCCAGCAGCTTTGGGGGGTCAGAGACCCAGTACTTC
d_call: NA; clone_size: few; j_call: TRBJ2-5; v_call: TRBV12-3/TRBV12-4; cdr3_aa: CASSFLEVETQYF; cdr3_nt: TGTGCCAGCAGTTTTCTAGAGGTTGAGACCCAGTACTTC
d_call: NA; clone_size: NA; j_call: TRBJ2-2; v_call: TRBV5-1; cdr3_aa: CASSLGQNVNTGELFF; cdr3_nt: TGCGCCAGCAGCTTGGGTCAAAATGTGAACACCGGGGAGCTGTTTTTT
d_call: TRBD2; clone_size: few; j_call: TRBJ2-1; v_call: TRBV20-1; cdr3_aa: CSARDRLAGGPEQFF; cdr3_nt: TGCAGTGCTAGAGATCGGCTAGCGGGAGGGCCTGAGCAGTTCTTC
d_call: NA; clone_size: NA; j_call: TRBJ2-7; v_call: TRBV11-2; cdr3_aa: CASSPRSGGPYEQYF; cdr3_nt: TGTGCCAGCAGCCCCAGGTCCGGCGGCCCCTACGAGCAGTACTTC
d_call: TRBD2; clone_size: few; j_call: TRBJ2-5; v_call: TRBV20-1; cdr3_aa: CSARDPGREGQYF; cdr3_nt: TGCAGTGCTAGAGATCCCGGACGGGAGGGTCAGTACTTC
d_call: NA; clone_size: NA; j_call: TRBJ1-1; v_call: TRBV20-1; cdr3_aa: CSASKPGPNTEAFF; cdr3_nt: TGCAGTGCTAGCAAGCCGGGACCGAACACTGAAGCTTTCTTT
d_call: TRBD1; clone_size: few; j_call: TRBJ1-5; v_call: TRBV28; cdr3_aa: CASSFRGRVSNQPQHF; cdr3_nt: TGTGCCAGCAGTTTCAGGGGGCGAGTAAGCAATCAGCCCCAGCATTTT
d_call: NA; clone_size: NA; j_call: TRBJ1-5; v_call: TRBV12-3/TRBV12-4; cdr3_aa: CASSPRVDQPQHF; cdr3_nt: TGTGCCAGCAGTCCCCGAGTAGATCAGCCCCAGCATTTT
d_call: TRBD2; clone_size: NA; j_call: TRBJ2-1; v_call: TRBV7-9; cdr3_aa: CASSASGRAWNEQFF; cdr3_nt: TGTGCCAGCAGCGCTAGCGGGAGGGCCTGGAATGAGCAGTTCTTC
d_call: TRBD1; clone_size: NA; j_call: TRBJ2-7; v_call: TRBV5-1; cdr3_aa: CASSPSRGLSEQYF; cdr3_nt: TGCGCCAGCAGCCCCTCCAGGGGGCTTAGCGAGCAGTACTTC
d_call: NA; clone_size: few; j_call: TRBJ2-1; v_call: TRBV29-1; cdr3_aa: CSAGSHPGNEQFF; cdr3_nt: TGCAGCGCCGGCAGTCACCCCGGCAATGAGCAGTTCTTC
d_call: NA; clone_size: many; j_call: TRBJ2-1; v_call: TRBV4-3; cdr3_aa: CASSQDTSRPEQFF; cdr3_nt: TGCGCCAGCAGCCAAGATACGTCCAGGCCCGAGCAGTTCTTC
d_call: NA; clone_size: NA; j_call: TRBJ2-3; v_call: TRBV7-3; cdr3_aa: CASSSVRGDTQYF; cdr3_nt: TGTGCCAGCAGCTCCGTAAGAGGAGATACGCAGTATTTT
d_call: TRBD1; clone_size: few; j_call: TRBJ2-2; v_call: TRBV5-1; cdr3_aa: CASSFLQGTNTGELFF; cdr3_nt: TGCGCCAGCAGCTTTCTACAGGGGACGAACACCGGGGAGCTGTTTTTT
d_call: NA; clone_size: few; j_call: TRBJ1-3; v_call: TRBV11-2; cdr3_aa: CASRLESEVSGNTIYF; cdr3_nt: TGTGCCAGCAGACTGGAAAGTGAAGTCTCTGGAAACACCATATATTTT
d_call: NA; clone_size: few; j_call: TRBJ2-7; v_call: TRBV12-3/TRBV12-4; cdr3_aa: CASSQGWKSYEQYF; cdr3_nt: TGTGCCAGCAGCCAGGGATGGAAAAGCTACGAGCAGTACTTC
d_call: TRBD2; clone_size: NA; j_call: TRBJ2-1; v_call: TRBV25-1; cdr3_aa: CASSEYSGASSYNEQFF; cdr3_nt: TGTGCCAGCAGTGAATACAGCGGGGCAAGCTCCTACAATGAGCAGTTCTTC
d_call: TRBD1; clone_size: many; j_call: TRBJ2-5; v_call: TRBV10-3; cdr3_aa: CAISERDRGGPETQYF; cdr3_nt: TGTGCCATCAGTGAAAGGGACAGGGGCGGACCAGAGACCCAGTACTTC
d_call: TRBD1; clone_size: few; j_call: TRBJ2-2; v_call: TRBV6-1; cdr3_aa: CASGTGNTGELFF; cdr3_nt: TGTGCCAGCGGGACAGGCAACACCGGGGAGCTGTTTTTT
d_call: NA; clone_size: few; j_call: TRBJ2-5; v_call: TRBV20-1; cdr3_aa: CSARSSVGLRETQYF; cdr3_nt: TGCAGTGCCCGAAGCAGCGTGGGCCTAAGGGAGACCCAGTACTTC
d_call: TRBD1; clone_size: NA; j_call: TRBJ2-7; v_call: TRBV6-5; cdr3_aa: CASSYGDRAAMQYF; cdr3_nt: TGTGCCAGCAGTTACGGAGACAGGGCCGCAATGCAGTACTTC
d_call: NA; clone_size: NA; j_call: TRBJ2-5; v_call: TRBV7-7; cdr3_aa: CASSSTPGAQETQYF; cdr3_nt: TGTGCCAGCAGCTCCACCCCGGGAGCCCAAGAGACCCAGTACTTC
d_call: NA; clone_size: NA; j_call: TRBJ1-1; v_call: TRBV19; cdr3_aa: CASTLTGMNTEAFF; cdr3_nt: TGTGCCAGTACCCTGACAGGTATGAACACTGAAGCTTTCTTT
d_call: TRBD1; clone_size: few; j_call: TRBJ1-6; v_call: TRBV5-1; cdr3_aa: CASSIADRLNSPLHF; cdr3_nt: TGCGCCAGCAGTATTGCGGACAGGCTAAATTCACCCCTCCACTTT
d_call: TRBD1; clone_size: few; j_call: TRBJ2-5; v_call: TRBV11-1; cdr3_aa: CASSRDRGYQETQYF; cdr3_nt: TGTGCCAGCAGCCGGGACAGGGGGTACCAAGAGACCCAGTACTTC
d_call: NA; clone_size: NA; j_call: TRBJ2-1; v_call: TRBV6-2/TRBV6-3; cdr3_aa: CASSYPPSPGYNEQFF; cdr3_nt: TGTGCCAGCAGTTACCCTCCTTCCCCAGGCTACAATGAGCAGTTCTTC
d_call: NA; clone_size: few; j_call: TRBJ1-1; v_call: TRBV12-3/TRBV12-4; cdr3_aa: CASETWGTEAFF; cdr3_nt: TGTGCCAGCGAAACTTGGGGTACTGAAGCTTTCTTT
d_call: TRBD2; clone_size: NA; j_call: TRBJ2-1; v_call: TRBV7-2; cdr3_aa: CASSLRWLGSGTNEQFF; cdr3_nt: TGTGCCAGCAGCTTACGATGGTTGGGTAGCGGGACCAATGAGCAGTTCTTC
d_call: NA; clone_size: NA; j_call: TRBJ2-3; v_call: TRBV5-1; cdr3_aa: CASSLGPQADTQYF; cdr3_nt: TGCGCCAGCAGCTTGGGACCGCAGGCAGATACGCAGTATTTT
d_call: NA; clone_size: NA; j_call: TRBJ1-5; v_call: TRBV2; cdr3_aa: CASARGMDQPQHF; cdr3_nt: TGTGCCTCCGCCCGGGGGATGGATCAGCCCCAGCATTTT
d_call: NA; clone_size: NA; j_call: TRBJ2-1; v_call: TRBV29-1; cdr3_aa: CSVARDDKQFF; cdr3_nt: TGCAGCGTTGCCCGGGACGACAAGCAGTTCTTC
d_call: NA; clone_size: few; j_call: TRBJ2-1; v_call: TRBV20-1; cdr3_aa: CSAGDSRGSNEQFF; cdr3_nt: TGCAGTGCTGGAGACTCCCGGGGGTCCAATGAGCAGTTCTTC